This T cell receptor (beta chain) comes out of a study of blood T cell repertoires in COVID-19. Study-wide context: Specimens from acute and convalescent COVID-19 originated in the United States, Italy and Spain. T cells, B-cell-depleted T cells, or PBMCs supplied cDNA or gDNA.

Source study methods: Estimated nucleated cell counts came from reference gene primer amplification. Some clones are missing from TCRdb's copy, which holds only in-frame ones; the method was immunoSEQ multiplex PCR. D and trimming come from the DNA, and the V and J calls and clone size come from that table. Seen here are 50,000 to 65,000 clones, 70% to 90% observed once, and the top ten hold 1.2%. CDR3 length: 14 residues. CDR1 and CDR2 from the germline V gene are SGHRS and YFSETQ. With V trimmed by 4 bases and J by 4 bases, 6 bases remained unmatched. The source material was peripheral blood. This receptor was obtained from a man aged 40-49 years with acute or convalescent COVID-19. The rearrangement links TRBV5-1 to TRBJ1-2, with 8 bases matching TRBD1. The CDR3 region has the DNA TGCGCCAGCAGCGACGGACAGGGTGGCTATGGCTACACCTTC. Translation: CASSDGQGGYGYTF.